This T cell receptor (beta chain) was found in a study of cytomegalovirus exposure and HLA in healthy donors. Overall study context: Earlier sequencing of around 190 million T cells yielded 120 million or so unique TCR beta sequences. Notes on the study in general: Reportedly, fewer N-insertions than the approximately 610-donor mean appeared in an Asian-associated ancestry cluster in a later analysis. For most subjects, TCR beta sequences were reported to predict HLA-A and HLA-B alleles with accuracy.

Germline CDR1 and CDR2: SGHTA and FQGTGA. V shed 5 bases and J shed 5 bases, with 9 bases lying between them. This CDR3 spans 13 amino acids. With regard to this clone: Its antigen is not known.

60 Vbeta and 13 Jbeta primers were used in PCR. The assay was immunoSEQ multiplex PCR, and TCRdb's table has in-frame clones only and misses some. The profile shows about 150,000 clones, roughly 84% of them singletons. The clonotype comes from a man aged 25-45 years in good health and CMV-seropositive. Sample: PBMCs. This sequence joins TRBV7-3 and TRBJ2-2; no clear D gene. The CDR3 DNA reads as TGTGCCAGCAGCACTTCTAGTACCGGGGAGCTGTTTTTT. Translation: CASSTSSTGELFF.